This entry describes one T cell receptor beta chain. Method: immunoSEQ multiplex PCR; TCRdb's copy keeps in-frame clones and lacks some. The sample shows about 89,000 clones, approximately 89% of them seen only once. The sample comes from a study of control samples from healthy donors and cancer patients. J was trimmed by 1 base and V by 1 base; bases with no gene match: 5. Germline V CDR1 and CDR2: MNHNY, SVGAGI (reference sequence). This CDR3 region has 16 residues. The clonotype comes from a man aged 25 to 40 in good health. The chain has TRBV6-6 and TRBJ1-1, with 8 bases matching TRBD1. The specimen was blood. CDR3 sequence reads: CASSYLNRGENTEAFF. The DNA of the CDR3 is TGTGCCAGCAGTTACTTGAACAGGGGGGAGAACACTGAAGCTTTCTTT.